The 23 T cell receptor beta chains given below trace back to one sample, sequenced in a study of monozygotic twins with cystic fibrosis. Measured with immunoSEQ multiplex PCR; TCRdb has only the in-frame clones, and not every one. The repertoire has thousands of clones, approximately 96% of them found once; the top ten carry under 3.5%. The sequenced material came from blood. These receptors originate from a boy between 2 and 10 years old with cystic fibrosis.

CDR3 sequence reads: CASSLEVWRVDPTTDTQYF. As DNA, the CDR3 is TGTGCCAGCAGCTTGGAGGTATGGCGGGTCGACCCTACCACAGATACGCAGTATTTT. This chain links TRBV5-8 with TRBJ2-3, with D tentatively TRBD2 (5 bases). This CDR3 comprises 19 residues. The V and J ends lost 0 bases and 2 bases respectively, with 22 bases between them. Germline V lookup: CDR1 SGHTS, CDR2 YDEGEE.

V gene TRBV5-4 combines with J gene TRBJ2-5; D call uncertain. This CDR3 spans 13 amino acids. Germline-derived CDR1 and CDR2 are SGHNT and YYREEE (reference sequence). Trimming shortened V by 0 bases and J by 2 bases, and 5 bases separated the two germline ends. CDR3 amino acids: CASSLGGQETQYF. DNA of the CDR3: TGTGCCAGCAGCTTGGGCGGACAAGAGACCCAGTACTTC.

The genes are TRBV11-1 and TRBJ1-1; no firm D call. In germline, CDR1 is SGHAT, CDR2 FQDESV (reference sequence). This CDR3 region has 12 residues. Trimming removed 3 bases from V and 7 bases from J, with 9 bases in between. The CDR3 here is CASSFRSLEAFF. In DNA, the CDR3 is TGTGCCAGCAGCTTCCGGTCCCTTGAAGCTTTCTTT.

The V gene is TRBV6-1, the J gene TRBJ1-2, with 8 positions matching TRBD1. CDR3 length: 14 amino acids. The junction had 7 bases not matched to a gene; V was cut back by 8 bases and J by 2 bases. The germline V gene encodes CDR1 MNHNS and CDR2 SASEGT. CDR3 region: CASSMDRANYGYTF. DNA of the CDR3: TGTGCCAGCTCTATGGACAGGGCCAACTATGGCTACACCTTC.

Concerning this clone: Because the CDR3's place on the DNA is in doubt, the DNA is left out and the CDR3 is given as listed by TCRdb. The chain joins TRBV5-1 to TRBJ2-3; TRBD1, the D gene given by the table, was not confirmed from the DNA. Ends included, the CDR3 has 14 residues. CDR1 is SGHRS and CDR2 is YFSETQ in the germline V gene. The chain's CDR3 is CASRFGPGTDTQYF.

This clone was counted a single time. The chain links TRBV30 to TRBJ2-4; D could derive from TRBD1 or TRBD2 (5 bases each). Germline CDR1 is GTSNPN and CDR2 is SVGIG (reference sequence). V was shortened by 3 bases and J by 6 bases, with 15 bases between the two germline ends. The CDR3 has 14 amino acids. The CDR3 is CAWRGKGSINIQYF. CDR3 nucleotides: TGTGCCTGGAGGGGTAAGGGGAGCATAAACATTCAGTACTTC.

This sequence joins TRBV15 and TRBJ1-2, with 7 bases aligning to TRBD1. In germline, CDR1 is LNHNV, CDR2 YYDKDF (reference sequence). Losses at the gene ends were 3 bases for V and 7 bases for J; bases not matched to a gene: 8. This CDR3 spans 14 amino acids. The CDR3 DNA reads TGTGCCACCAGCAGGGGGTCAGGGGGTGGTGGCTACACCTTC. Translating it yields CATSRGSGGGGYTF.

The chain carries TRBV30 and TRBJ1-2, with D unclear. This CDR3 has 12 amino acids. Trimming took 3 bases from V and 7 from J, leaving 12 bases between them. Per germline, CDR1 GTSNPN and CDR2 SVGIG (reference sequence). This CDR3 is CAWSPPLVGYTF. The CDR3 nucleotides read TGTGCCTGGAGCCCACCCTTGGTTGGCTACACCTTC.

The V gene is TRBV4-1, the J gene TRBJ1-2; no clear D. This CDR3 has 14 residues. Germline V gives CDR1 MGHRA, CDR2 YSYEKL. The V end was cut by 1 base, the J end by 2 bases, with 8 bases between. The CDR3 nucleotides are TGCGCCAGCAGCCAAGGCCCGAGGAACTATGGCTACACCTTC. Encoded protein: CASSQGPRNYGYTF.

J is TRBJ2-1 and V is TRBV9; 7 nucleotides align to TRBD2. This CDR3 contains 16 residues. CDR1 and CDR2 (germline): SGDLS, YYNGEE. The V and J ends lost 3 bases and 8 bases, in that order; junction bases with no gene match: 14. The CDR3: CASSERDYPLWDEQFF. The CDR3 DNA reads as TGTGCCAGCAGCGAACGGGACTACCCCTTATGGGATGAGCAGTTCTTC.

The gene calls are TRBV2 and TRBJ2-5; D call uncertain. V was shortened by 7 bases and J by 7 bases, with 10 bases between the two germline ends. The V gene's germline CDR1 is SNHLY and CDR2 FYNNEI. There are 11 residues in the CDR3. CDR3 sequence: CASTPGGTQYF. The CDR3 DNA sequence: TGTGCCAGCACCCCGGGCGGGACCCAGTACTTC.

This chain uses TRBV5-1 with TRBJ2-1, with D unclear. V was clipped by 6 bases and J by 0 bases, with 4 bases between them. The length of the CDR3 is 12 residues. Germline lookup yields CDR1 SGHRS and CDR2 YFSETQ. CDR3 nucleotides: TGCGCCAGCATCAGCTCCTACAATGAGCAGTTCTTC. Translated: CASISSYNEQFF.

J is TRBJ2-7 and V is TRBV19, with 10 positions matching TRBD1. Germline V gene data show CDR1 as LNHDA and CDR2 as SQIVND (reference sequence). The CDR3 extends over 15 amino acids. V lost 4 bases and J lost 4; bases outside the gene matches: 7. The CDR3 loop is CASSRPTGGGYEQYF. The CDR3, as DNA: TGTGCCAGTAGTAGACCGACAGGGGGCGGATACGAGCAGTACTTC.

The V gene is TRBV29-1, the J gene TRBJ1-2; no firm D call. CDR1 is SQVTM and CDR2 is ANQGSEA in the germline V gene. This CDR3 has 15 residues. Trimming took 0 bases from V and 0 from J, leaving 11 bases between them. CDR3 DNA sequence: TGCAGCGTTGAAGATTATGAAGACCCTAACTATGGCTACACCTTC. The encoded protein is CSVEDYEDPNYGYTF.

CDR3 in amino acids: CASSLGVADGFGETQYF. The DNA for the CDR3 is TGCGCCAGCAGCTTGGGAGTGGCCGATGGGTTTGGGGAGACCCAGTACTTC. The genes are TRBV5-1 and TRBJ2-5; D unresolved. This CDR3 comprises 17 residues. The germline V and J ends were trimmed by 0 bases and 5 bases, with 20 bases remaining between them. The germline gives CDR1 SGHRS, CDR2 YFSETQ.

The V gene is TRBV18, the J gene TRBJ2-6; D may be TRBD2 (6 bases). CDR3 length: 19 amino acids. Germline V gene data show CDR1 as KGHSH and CDR2 as LQKENI. V was trimmed by 6 bases and J by 2 bases, leaving 23 bases between them. CDR3 DNA sequence: TGTGCCAGCTCCCCCACCTGGGGGGAATCGATCCCTGGGGCCAACGTCCTGACTTTC. As protein: CASSPTWGESIPGANVLTF.

The chain carries TRBV6-6 and TRBJ1-3; 7 bases agree with TRBD1. The CDR3 loop spans 16 amino acids. CDR1 and CDR2 from the germline V gene are MNHNY and SVGAGI (reference sequence). V shed 0 bases, J shed 1 base, and the junction held 3 bases outside the gene matches. This CDR3 reads CASSYSQGISGNTIYF. Written as DNA, the CDR3 is TGTGCCAGCAGTTACTCACAGGGGATTTCTGGAAACACCATATATTTT.

The chain links TRBV7-6 to TRBJ2-7; D is possibly TRBD2 (7 bases). Germline CDR1 SGHVS, CDR2 FNYEAQ. V was cut by 7 bases and J by 2 bases, with 18 bases left in between. The CDR3 spans 15 residues. The CDR3 sequence: CASTLRGGSPYEQYF. For the CDR3, the DNA is TGTGCCAGCACCCTGAGGGGGGGGTCCCCCTACGAGCAGTACTTC.

The V call is TRBV6-5, the J call TRBJ2-5; 10 bases fit TRBD2. The V and J ends lost 7 bases and 5 bases, in that order; junction bases with no gene match: 7. The CDR3 consists of 14 residues. The germline gives CDR1 MNHEY, CDR2 SVGAGI. The CDR3 protein is CASKIAGGGETQYF. DNA of the CDR3: TGTGCCAGCAAAATAGCGGGGGGCGGGGAGACCCAGTACTTC.

In DNA form, the CDR3 reads TGCGCCAGCAGCCAAGAAATGATCTACGAGCAGTACTTC. This gives the protein CASSQEMIYEQYF. This chain joins TRBV4-1 and TRBJ2-7; no definite D call. The germline CDR1 and CDR2 sequences are MGHRA and YSYEKL. V was trimmed by 0 bases and J by 3 bases, leaving 6 bases between them. The CDR3 extends over 13 amino acids.

This sequence joins TRBV18 and TRBJ1-6; no clear D gene. Trimming took 3 bases from V and 8 from J, leaving 14 bases between them. Per germline, CDR1 KGHSH and CDR2 LQKENI. This CDR3 region has 15 residues. CDR3 DNA sequence: TGTGCCAGCTCACCGAGCAGAACCCCGGATTCACCCCTCCACTTT. Amino acids: CASSPSRTPDSPLHF. The full variable domain, completed using reference TRBV18 and TRBJ1-6, is NAGVMQNPRHLVRRRGQEARLRCSPMKGHSHVYWYRQLPEEGLKFMVYLQKENIIDESGMPKERFSAEFPKEGPSILRIQQVVRGDSAAYFCASSPSRTPDSPLHFGNGTRLTVT.

This clone showed up just once. The chain is built from TRBV7-2 and TRBJ2-3; no clear D. Germline V gene data show CDR1 as SGHTA and CDR2 as FQGNSA. V lost 3 bases and J lost 3, with 10 bases in between. The CDR3 has 14 amino acids. Written as DNA, the CDR3 is TGTGCCAGCAGCTTGGCGGCAGCAACAGATACGCAGTATTTT. Translation: CASSLAAATDTQYF.

V and J are TRBV7-6 and TRBJ2-7; D is unresolved. The CDR3 has 11 amino acids. With 5 bases removed from V and 2 bases from J, the gap between germline ends came to 4 bases. CDR1 SGHVS and CDR2 FNYEAQ come from the germline V gene. The CDR3: CASSETYEQYV. CDR3 nucleotides: TGTGCCAGCAGCGAAACCTACGAGCAGTACGTC.